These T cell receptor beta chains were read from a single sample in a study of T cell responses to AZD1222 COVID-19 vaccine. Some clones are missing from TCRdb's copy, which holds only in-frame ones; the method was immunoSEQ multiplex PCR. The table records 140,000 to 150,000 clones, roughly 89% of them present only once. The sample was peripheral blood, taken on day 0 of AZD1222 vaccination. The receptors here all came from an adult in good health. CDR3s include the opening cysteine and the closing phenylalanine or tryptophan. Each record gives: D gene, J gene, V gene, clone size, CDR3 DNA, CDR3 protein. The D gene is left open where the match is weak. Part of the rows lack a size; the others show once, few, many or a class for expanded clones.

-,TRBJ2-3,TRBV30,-,TGTGCCTGGAGGGACTTCCTTTACACAGATACGCAGTATTTT,CAWRDFLYTDTQYF
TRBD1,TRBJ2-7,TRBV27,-,TGTGCCAGCAGTCGACAGGGGGGATACGAGCAGTACTTC,CASSRQGGYEQYF
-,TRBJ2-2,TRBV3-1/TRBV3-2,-,TGTGCCAGCAGCCAAGATTGGAAGGCCGGGGAGCTGTTTTTT,CASSQDWKAGELFF
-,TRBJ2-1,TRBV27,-,TGTGCCAGCAGTTTGGGTAACAATGAGCAGTTCTTC,CASSLGNNEQFF
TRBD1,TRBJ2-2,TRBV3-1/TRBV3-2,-,TGTGCCAGCAGCCATCGCCAGTGGACAGGGGGCACCGGGGAGCTGTTTTTT,CASSHRQWTGGTGELFF
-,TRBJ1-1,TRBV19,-,TGTGCCAGTAGTAGTAAGCTGAACACTGAAGCTTTCTTT,CASSSKLNTEAFF
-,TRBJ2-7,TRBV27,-,TGTGCCAGCAGTTTATCCCGCACCTACGAGCAGTACTTC,CASSLSRTYEQYF
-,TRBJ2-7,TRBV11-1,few,TGTGCCAGCAGCTTGGAAGGGGTAGGGTCCTACGAGCAGTACTTC,CASSLEGVGSYEQYF
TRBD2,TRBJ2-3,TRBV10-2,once,TGCGCCAGCAGTGACAAAGACCCCGGACTAGCGGAGGGCCTCCAAGTAGACACAGATACGCAGTATTTT,CASSDKDPGLAEGLQVDTDTQYF
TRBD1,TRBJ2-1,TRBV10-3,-,TGTGCCATCAGAAGACAGGGGGCCAACAATGAGCAGTTCTTC,CAIRRQGANNEQFF
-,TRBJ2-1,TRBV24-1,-,TGTGCCACCAGTGACCCGGACAGTGCCTACAATGAGCAGTTCTTC,CATSDPDSAYNEQFF
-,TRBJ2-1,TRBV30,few,TGTGCCTGGGACAGGAGCTCCTACAATGAGCAGTTCTTC,CAWDRSSYNEQFF
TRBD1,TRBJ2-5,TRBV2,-,TGTGCCAGCCAAACGGACAGGAGCAACCAAGAGACCCAGTACTTC,CASQTDRSNQETQYF
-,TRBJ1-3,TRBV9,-,TGTGCCAGCAGCGTAGATCAGAGTTCGAACACCATATATTTT,CASSVDQSSNTIYF
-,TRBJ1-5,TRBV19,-,TGTGCCAGTAGTACCCCGACAGTGATAAATCAGCCCCAGCATTTT,CASSTPTVINQPQHF
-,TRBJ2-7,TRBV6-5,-,TGTGCCAGCAGTTACTCCCCAGGAACCTACGAGCAGTACTTC,CASSYSPGTYEQYF
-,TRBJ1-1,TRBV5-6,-,TGTGCCAGCAGTCGGGGCAGGGGAAACACTGAAGCTTTCTTT,CASSRGRGNTEAFF